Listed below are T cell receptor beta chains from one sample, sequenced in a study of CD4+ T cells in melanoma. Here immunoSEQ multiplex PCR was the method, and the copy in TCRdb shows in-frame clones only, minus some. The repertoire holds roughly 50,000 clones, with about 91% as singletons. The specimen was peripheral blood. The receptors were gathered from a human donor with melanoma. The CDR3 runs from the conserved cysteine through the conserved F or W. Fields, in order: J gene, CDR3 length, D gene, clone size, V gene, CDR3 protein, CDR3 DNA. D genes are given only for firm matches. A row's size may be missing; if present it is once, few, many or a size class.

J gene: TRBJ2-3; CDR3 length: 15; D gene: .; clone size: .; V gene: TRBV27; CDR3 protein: CASSPGAGLGDTQYF; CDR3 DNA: TGTGCCAGCAGTCCGGGGGCGGGCCTCGGGGATACGCAGTATTTT
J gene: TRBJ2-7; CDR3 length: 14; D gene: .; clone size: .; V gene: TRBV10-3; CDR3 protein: CAISESSGPYEQYF; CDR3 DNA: TGTGCCATCAGTGAGTCCTCAGGGCCCTACGAGCAGTACTTC
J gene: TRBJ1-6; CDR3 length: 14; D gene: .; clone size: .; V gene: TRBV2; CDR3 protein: CASSEIGLGSPLHF; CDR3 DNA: TGTGCCAGCAGTGAAATCGGCCTAGGGTCACCCCTCCACTTT
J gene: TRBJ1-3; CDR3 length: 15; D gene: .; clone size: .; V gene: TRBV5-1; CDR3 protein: CASSLAGVSGNTIYF; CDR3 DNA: TGCGCCAGCAGCTTGGCCGGGGTTTCTGGAAACACCATATATTTT
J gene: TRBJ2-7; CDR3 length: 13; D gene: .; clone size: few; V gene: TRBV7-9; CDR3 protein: CASSLARDYEQYF; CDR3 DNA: TGTGCCAGCAGCTTAGCAAGGGACTACGAGCAGTACTTC
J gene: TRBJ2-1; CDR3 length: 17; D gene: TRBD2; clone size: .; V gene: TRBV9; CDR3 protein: CASSVWVSGNSYNEQFF; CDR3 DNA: TGTGCCAGCAGCGTCTGGGTTAGCGGGAACTCCTACAATGAGCAGTTCTTC
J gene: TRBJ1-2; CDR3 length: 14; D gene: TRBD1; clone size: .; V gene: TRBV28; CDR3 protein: CASRPGTVNYGYTF; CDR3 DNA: TGTGCCAGCCGGCCAGGGACAGTTAACTATGGCTACACCTTC
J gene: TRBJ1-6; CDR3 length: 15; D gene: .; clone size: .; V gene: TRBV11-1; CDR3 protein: CASSPEGWGDSPLHF; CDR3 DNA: TGTGCCAGCAGCCCAGAGGGGTGGGGCGATTCACCCCTCCACTTT
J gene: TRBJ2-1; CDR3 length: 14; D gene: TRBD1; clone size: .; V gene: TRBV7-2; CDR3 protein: CASSSPDRWNEQFF; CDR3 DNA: TGTGCCAGCAGCTCCCCGGACAGGTGGAATGAGCAGTTCTTC
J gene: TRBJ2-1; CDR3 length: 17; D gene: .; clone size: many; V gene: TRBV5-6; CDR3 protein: CASSPRGWGAPYNEQFF; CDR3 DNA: TGTGCCAGCAGCCCTCGGGGGTGGGGGGCACCCTACAATGAGCAGTTCTTC
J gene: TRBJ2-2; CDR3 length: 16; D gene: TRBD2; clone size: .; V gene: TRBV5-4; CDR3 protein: CASSWGLAGATGELFF; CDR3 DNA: TGTGCCAGCAGCTGGGGACTAGCGGGGGCCACCGGGGAGCTGTTTTTT
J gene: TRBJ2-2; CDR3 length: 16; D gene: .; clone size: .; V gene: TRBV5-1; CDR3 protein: CASSLASGAGTGELFF; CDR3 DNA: TGCGCCAGCAGCTTGGCCTCGGGGGCTGGCACCGGGGAGCTGTTTTTT
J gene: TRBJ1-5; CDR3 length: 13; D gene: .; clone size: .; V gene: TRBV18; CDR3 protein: CASSPAGNQPQHF; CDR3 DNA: TGTGCCAGCTCACCAGCAGGGAACCAGCCCCAGCATTTT
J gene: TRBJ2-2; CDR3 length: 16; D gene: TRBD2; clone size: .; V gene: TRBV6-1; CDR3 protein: CASSEAGGRGTGELFF; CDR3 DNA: TGTGCCAGCAGTGAGGCGGGGGGGCGAGGCACCGGGGAGCTGTTTTTT
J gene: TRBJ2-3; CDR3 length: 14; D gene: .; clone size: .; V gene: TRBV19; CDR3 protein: CASKHTSRTDTQYF; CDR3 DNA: TGTGCCAGTAAACATACCTCTAGGACAGATACGCAGTATTTT
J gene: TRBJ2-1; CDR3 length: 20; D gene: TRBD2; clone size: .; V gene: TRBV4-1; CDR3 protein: CASSQSPTSGGARGPNEQFF; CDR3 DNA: TGCGCCAGCAGCCAATCTCCGACTAGCGGGGGGGCGAGGGGTCCCAATGAGCAGTTCTTC
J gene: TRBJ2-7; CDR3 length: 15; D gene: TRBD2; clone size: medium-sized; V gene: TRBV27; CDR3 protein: CASTYSGGTFYEQYF; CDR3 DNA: TGTGCCAGCACCTATAGCGGGGGGACCTTCTACGAGCAGTACTTC
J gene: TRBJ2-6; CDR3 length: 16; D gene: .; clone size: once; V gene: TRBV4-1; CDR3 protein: CASSQDIPSGANVLTF; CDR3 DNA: TGCGCCAGCAGCCAAGACATCCCCTCTGGGGCCAACGTCCTGACTTTC
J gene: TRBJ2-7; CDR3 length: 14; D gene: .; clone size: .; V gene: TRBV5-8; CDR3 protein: CASSLGGGTVEQYF; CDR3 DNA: TGTGCCAGCAGCTTAGGGGGGGGGACTGTGGAGCAGTACTTC
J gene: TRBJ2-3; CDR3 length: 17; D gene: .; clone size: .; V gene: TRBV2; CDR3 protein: CASSEALQRTVTDTQYF; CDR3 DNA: TGTGCCAGCAGTGAAGCGCTTCAGCGGACAGTCACAGATACGCAGTATTTT
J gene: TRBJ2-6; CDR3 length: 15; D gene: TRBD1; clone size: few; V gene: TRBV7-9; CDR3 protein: CASSGQGGGANVLTF; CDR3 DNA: TGTGCCAGCAGCGGACAGGGAGGTGGGGCCAACGTCCTGACTTTC
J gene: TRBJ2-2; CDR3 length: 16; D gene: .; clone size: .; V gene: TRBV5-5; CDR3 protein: CASSFRTLIVPGELFF; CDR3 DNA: TGTGCCAGCAGCTTTCGAACGCTTATAGTACCCGGGGAGCTGTTTTTT
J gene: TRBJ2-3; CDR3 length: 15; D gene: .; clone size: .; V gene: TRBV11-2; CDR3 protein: CASSVQVGVPDTQYF; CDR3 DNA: TGTGCCAGCAGCGTCCAGGTCGGGGTACCAGATACGCAGTATTTT
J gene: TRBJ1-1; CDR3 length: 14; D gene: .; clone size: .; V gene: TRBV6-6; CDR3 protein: CASSWGTVNTEAFF; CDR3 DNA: TGTGCCAGCAGTTGGGGTACGGTGAACACTGAAGCTTTCTTT
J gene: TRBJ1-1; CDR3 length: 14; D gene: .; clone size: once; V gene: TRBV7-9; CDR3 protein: CASSLSGTDTEAFF; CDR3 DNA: TGTGCCAGCAGCTTATCAGGGACGGACACTGAAGCTTTCTTT
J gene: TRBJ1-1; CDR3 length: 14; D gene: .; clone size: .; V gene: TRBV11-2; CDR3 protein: CASSLVLENTEAFF; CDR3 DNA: TGTGCCAGCAGCTTAGTCCTAGAGAACACTGAAGCTTTCTTT
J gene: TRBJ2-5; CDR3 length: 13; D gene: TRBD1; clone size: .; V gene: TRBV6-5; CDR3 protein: CASSRDRQETQYF; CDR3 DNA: TGTGCCAGCAGTCGGGACAGACAAGAGACCCAGTACTTC
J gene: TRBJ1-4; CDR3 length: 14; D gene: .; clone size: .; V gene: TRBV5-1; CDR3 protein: CASSLQGGNEKLFF; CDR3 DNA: TGCGCCAGCAGCTTACAGGGCGGTAATGAAAAACTGTTTTTT
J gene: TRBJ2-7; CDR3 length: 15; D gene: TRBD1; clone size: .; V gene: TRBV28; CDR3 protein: CASSPWTGGREEQYF; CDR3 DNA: TGTGCCAGCAGTCCCTGGACAGGGGGTCGGGAAGAGCAGTACTTC
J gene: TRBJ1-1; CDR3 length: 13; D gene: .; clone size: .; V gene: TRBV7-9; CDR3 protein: CASSFDRSKYAFF; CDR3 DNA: TGTGCCAGCAGCTTTGACAGGTCTAAGTACGCTTTCTTT
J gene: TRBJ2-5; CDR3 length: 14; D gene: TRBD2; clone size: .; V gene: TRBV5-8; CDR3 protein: CASSFRGGLETQYF; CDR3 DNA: TGTGCCAGCAGCTTCCGGGGGGGCCTAGAGACCCAGTACTTC
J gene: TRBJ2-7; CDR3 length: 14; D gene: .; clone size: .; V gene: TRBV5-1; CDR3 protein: CASSLGQASYEQYF; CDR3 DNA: TGCGCCAGCAGCTTGGGACAGGCCTCCTACGAGCAGTACTTC
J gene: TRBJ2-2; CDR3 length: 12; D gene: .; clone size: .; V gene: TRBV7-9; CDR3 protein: CASSSSTGELFF; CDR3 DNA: TGTGCCAGCAGCTCATCTACTGGGGAGCTGTTTTTT
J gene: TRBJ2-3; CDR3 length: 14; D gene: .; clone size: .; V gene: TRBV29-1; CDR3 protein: CSAEGGASTDTQYF; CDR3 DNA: TGCAGCGCCGAGGGGGGGGCCAGCACAGATACGCAGTATTTT
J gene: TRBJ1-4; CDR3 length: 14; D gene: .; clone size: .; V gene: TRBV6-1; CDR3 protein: CASSDGRFNEKLFF; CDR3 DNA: TGTGCCAGCAGTGATGGGCGGTTTAATGAAAAACTGTTTTTT
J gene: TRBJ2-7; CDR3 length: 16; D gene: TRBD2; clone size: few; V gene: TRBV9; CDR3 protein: CASSVATGGSPYEQYF; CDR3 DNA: TGTGCCAGCAGCGTAGCTACGGGGGGATCACCCTACGAGCAGTACTTC
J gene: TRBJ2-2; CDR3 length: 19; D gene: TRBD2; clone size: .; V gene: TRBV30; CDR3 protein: CAWSVLQTSGTANTGELFF; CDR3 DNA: TGTGCCTGGAGTGTACTCCAGACTAGCGGGACCGCGAACACCGGGGAGCTGTTTTTT
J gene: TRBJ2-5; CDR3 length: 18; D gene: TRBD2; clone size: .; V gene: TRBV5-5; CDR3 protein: CASSRSGTSGGLEKTQYF; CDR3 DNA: TGTGCCAGCAGCAGATCCGGGACTAGCGGGGGGCTAGAGAAGACCCAGTACTTC
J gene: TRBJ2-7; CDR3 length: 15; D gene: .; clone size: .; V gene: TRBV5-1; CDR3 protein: CASSLSQGLTYEQYF; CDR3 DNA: TGCGCCAGCAGCTTGTCCCAGGGCCTAACCTACGAGCAGTACTTC
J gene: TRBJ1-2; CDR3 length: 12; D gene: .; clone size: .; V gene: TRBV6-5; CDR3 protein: CASGPGVYGYTF; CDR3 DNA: TGTGCCAGCGGGCCAGGGGTCTATGGCTACACCTTC
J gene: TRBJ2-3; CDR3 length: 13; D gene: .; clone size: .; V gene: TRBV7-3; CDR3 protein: CASSLMAGDTQYF; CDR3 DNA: TGTGCCAGCAGCTTAATGGCAGGGGATACGCAGTATTTT
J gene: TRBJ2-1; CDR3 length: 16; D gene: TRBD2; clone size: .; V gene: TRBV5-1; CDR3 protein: CASSLGLAGAINEQFF; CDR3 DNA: TGCGCCAGCAGCTTGGGACTAGCGGGGGCGATCAATGAGCAGTTCTTC
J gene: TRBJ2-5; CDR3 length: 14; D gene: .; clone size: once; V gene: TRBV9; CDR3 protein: CASSVAGESETQYF; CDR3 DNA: TGTGCCAGCAGCGTAGCCGGGGAGAGCGAGACCCAGTACTTC